This TCR beta chain derives from a study of T cells in Graves' hyperthyroidism and ophthalmopathy. CDR1 MGHRA and CDR2 YSYEKL come from the germline V gene. The CDR3 extends over 14 amino acids. TCR beta CDR3 region amplification was performed from RNA transcripts. The TCR CDR3 first-round RT-PCR relied on the HTBI primer set. TCRdb processed the multiplex PCR reads anew with MiXCR; each CDR3 protein has one entry. Of about 400,000 distinct CDR3 sequences listed, over 12% are singletons. This clonotype was recorded at least ten times. A read error may account for a junction end that differs from germline.

This TCR was sampled from a middle-aged man with Graves' ophthalmopathy. Input material: blood. This sequence joins TRBV4-1 and TRBJ2-3, with 7 positions matching TRBD2. Here the CDR3 DNA reads TGTGCCAGCAGCCAAGTGGGGGGGACAGATACGCAGTATTTT. Its translation is CASSQVGGTDTQYF.